This T cell receptor (beta chain) was profiled in a study of cytomegalovirus exposure and HLA in healthy donors. The PCR made use of 60 Vbeta and 13 Jbeta primers. Generated by immunoSEQ multiplex PCR, the TCRdb table keeps only in-frame clones and is missing some. The sample lists around 150,000 clones; around 84% were seen once. Comment on this clone: Its target is unknown.

Notes on the study in general: Using a false discovery rate of 0.05, a later analysis showed that 15,000 to 20,000 TCR beta sequences were associated with HLA alleles.

The source is a male donor in good health and CMV-seropositive. Sequenced sample: PBMCs.

Here the CDR3 reads CASSLGSGYEQYF. CDR3 in DNA: TGTGCCAGCAGTTTAGGAAGCGGCTACGAGCAGTACTTC. The rearrangement joins TRBV28 to TRBJ2-7; D possibly corresponds to TRBD2 (5 bases). Germline CDR1 reads MDHEN; CDR2 reads SYDVKM. This CDR3 is built from 13 residues. The germline V and J ends were trimmed by 2 bases and 3 bases, with 8 bases remaining between them.